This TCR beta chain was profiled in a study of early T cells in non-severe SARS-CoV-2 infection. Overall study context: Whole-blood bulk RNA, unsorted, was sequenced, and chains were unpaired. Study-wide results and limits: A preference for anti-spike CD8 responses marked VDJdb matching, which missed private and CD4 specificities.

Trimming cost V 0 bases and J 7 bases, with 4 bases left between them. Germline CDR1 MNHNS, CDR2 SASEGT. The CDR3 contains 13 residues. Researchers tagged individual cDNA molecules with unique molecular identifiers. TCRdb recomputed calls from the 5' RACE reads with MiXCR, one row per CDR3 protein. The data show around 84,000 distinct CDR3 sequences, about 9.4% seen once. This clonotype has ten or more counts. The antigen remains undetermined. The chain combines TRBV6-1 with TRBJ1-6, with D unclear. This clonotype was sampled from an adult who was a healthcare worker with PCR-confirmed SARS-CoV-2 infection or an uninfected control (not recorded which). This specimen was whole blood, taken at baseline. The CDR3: CASSEARNSPLHF. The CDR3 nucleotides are TGTGCCAGCAGTGAAGCGCGAAATTCACCCCTCCACTTT.